The present entry profiles one T cell receptor (beta chain) with its context. This sample is drawn from a study of CD8 T cells in Susac syndrome. Random hexamers were used to reverse transcribe an amount of 0.5 to 1 ug RNA. The CDR3 of TCR beta was amplified by immunoSEQ multiplex PCR across 54 Vbeta and 13 Jbeta. TCRdb used MiXCR to reprocess the immunoSEQ multiplex PCR reads, holding one entry per CDR3 protein. The profile shows roughly 130,000 distinct CDR3 sequences, roughly 96% of them singletons. V gave up 5 bases and J gave up 3 bases; unmatched junction bases: 4. This CDR3 spans 15 amino acids. Germline-derived CDR1 and CDR2 are SGHTA and FQGNSA.

Sequences were obtained from CD4+ T cells from PBMCs. V gene TRBV7-2 combines with J gene TRBJ2-1; TRBD2 aligns across 10 bases. This TCR came from a human donor in good health. The CDR3 reads CASSNRTSGYNEQFF. The CDR3 DNA is TGTGCCAGCAGCAACCGGACTAGCGGCTACAATGAGCAGTTCTTC.